This T cell receptor (beta chain) was retrieved from a study of blood T cell repertoires in COVID-19. At the level of the study: The analysed material was cDNA or gDNA that came from T cells, B-cell-depleted T cells, or PBMCs.

The germline gives CDR1 SGHRS, CDR2 YFSETQ. The CDR3 has 12 residues. Trimming cost V 5 bases and J 2 bases; bases outside gene matches: 1. In the authors' methods: Reference gene primer amplification gave estimated nucleated cell counts. Generated by immunoSEQ multiplex PCR, the TCRdb table keeps only in-frame clones and is missing some. The DNA gave D and trimming, while V, J and clone size come from that table. The sample lists about 210,000 clones, around 84% occurring once. Enrollment of patients from Seattle took place during active infection, with longitudinal follow-up. The genes are TRBV5-1 and TRBJ2-7, with 7 bases aligning to TRBD1. This clonotype originated in a woman aged 80 or older with COVID-19, enrolled during active disease. The sequenced sample was peripheral blood. CDR3 region: CASRGQAYEQYF. CDR3 in DNA: TGCGCCAGCAGAGGACAGGCCTACGAGCAGTACTTC. Supplemented by reference TRBV5-1 and TRBJ2-7, the full variable domain reads KAGVTQTPRYLIKTRGQQVTLSCSPISGHRSVSWYQQTPGQGLQFLFEYFSETQRNKGNFPGRFSGRQFSNSRSEMNVSTLELGDSALYLCASRGQAYEQYFGPGTRLTVT.